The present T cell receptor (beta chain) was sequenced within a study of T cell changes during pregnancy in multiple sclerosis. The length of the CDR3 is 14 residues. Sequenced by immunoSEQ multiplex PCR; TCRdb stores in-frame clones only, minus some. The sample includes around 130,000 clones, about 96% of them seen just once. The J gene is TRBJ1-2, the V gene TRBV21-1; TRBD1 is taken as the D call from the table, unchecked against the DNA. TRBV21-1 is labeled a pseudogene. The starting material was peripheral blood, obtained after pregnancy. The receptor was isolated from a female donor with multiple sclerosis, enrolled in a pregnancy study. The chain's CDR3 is CASSRRQGNYGYTF. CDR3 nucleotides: TGTGCCAGCAGCAGGAGACAGGGAAACTATGGCTACACCTTC.